This TCR beta chain is drawn from a study of blood T cells in healthy people across ages. Overall study findings and caveats: Expanded clonotype shifts may have been confounded, as the donors had an unknown CMV status. Diversity was estimated from one million T cells, and these estimates were considered underestimates. Comparison with aged donors showed that long-lived donors had more naive CD4+ cells and higher diversity.

This CDR3 contains 15 residues. V trimming: 5 bases; J trimming: 0 bases; junction bases outside the gene matches: 7. A second PCR, run for roughly 7 to 12 cycles, used a sample-barcoded 5' primer plus a J-beta primer mix. The study obtained at least 2.5 million CDR3-containing paired-end reads from every sample. TCRdb redid the calling of the 5' RACE reads with MiXCR, one entry per CDR3 protein. The sample shows about 1,500,000 distinct CDR3 sequences, roughly 40% of them seen only once. This clonotype was observed a handful of times. Its matching antigen is unknown. The source material was blood. The source is a woman aged 18-29 years in good health. This sequence joins TRBV12-3 or TRBV12-4 and TRBJ2-7; 7 bases align to TRBD1. This chain's CDR3 is CASSPQTGVSYEQYF. CDR3 sequence (DNA): TGTGCCAGCAGTCCCCAAACAGGGGTCTCCTACGAGCAGTACTTC.